The next 30 T cell receptor beta chains were all read from a single sample in a study of T-cell reconstitution after alpha-beta-depleted transplantation in children listed by TCRdb under 2016. The treatment or condition label of this sample denotes: allogeneic hematopoietic cell transplantation with graft depleted of TCRalphabeta T cells and CD19 B cells. The library was prepared using PCR. The data were produced on an Illumina HiSeq 2500. Molecular barcoding was employed in the preparation of TCR libraries, with unique molecular identifiers being used to normalize TCRbeta repertoire quantification. The raw public data were reprocessed by TCRdb itself: fastp quality trimming at Q25, MiXCR clonotype calling, in-frame beta chains only. Entries that share a CDR3 protein sequence are merged under the most common genes and DNA. This sample lists 450,000 to 550,000 distinct CDR3 sequences; about 10% were detected once. The top ten clonotypes cover 14% of the sample.

Sample: PBMCs, mostly from graft donor cells, taken 180 days after TCRalphabeta/CD19-depleted stem cell transplant. These receptors came from a female patient aged 2-15 years who had a stem cell transplant for aplastic anemia, so the T cells may come from the graft donor.

Of note for this clonotype: Since a much larger clone is just one base distant, this may be a read error. This rearrangement joins TRBV28 to TRBJ2-6; either TRBD1 or TRBD2 may fit D (5 bases each). Germline CDR1 MDHEN, CDR2 SYDVKM. V lost 6 bases to trimming and J lost 2 bases, with 17 bases between them. This CDR3 contains 17 residues. CDR3 in amino acids: CASSPAGRGPGANVLTF. CDR3 nucleotide sequence: TGTGCCAGCAGCCCCGCTGGACGGGGCCCTGGGGCCAACGTCCTGACTTTC.

A few counts support this clonotype. This chain joins TRBV18 and TRBJ1-5, with D unresolved. CDR1 and CDR2 (germline): KGHSH, LQKENI. Trimming left V 2 bases short and J 2 bases short, with 16 bases between. The CDR3 spans 17 residues. CDR3 amino acids: CASSPGEAGRGNQPQHF. CDR3 coding DNA: TGTGCCAGCTCACCAGGGGAGGCAGGTCGGGGCAATCAGCCCCAGCATTTT. The whole variable domain, filled in from reference TRBV18 and TRBJ1-5, reads NAGVMQNPRHLVRRRGQEARLRCSPMKGHSHVYWYRQLPEEGLKFMVYLQKENIIDESGMPKERFSAEFPKEGPSILRIQQVVRGDSAAYFCASSPGEAGRGNQPQHFGDGTRLSIL.

In its sample, this clonotype was seen a few times. The chain employs TRBV29-1 and TRBJ2-1; D remains ambiguous. CDR3 size: 14 residues. The ends were cut back, 7 bases at V and 6 bases at J, with 19 bases in the middle. Germline CDR1 is SQVTM and CDR2 is ANQGSEA. The CDR3 DNA is TGCAGCGCACTCCCCCGACTGGTAAGCAATGAGCAGTTCTTC. Its translation is CSALPRLVSNEQFF.

J is TRBJ2-7 and V is TRBV29-1, with 11 bases lining up with TRBD2. The CDR3 length is 14 residues. The V gene end was trimmed by 6 bases and the J gene end by 5 bases; junction bases not matched to a gene: 9. CDR1 and CDR2 from the germline V gene are SQVTM and ANQGSEA. CDR3 in DNA: TGCAGCGTCGAAACTAGCGGGAGTCTCCACGAGCAGTACTTC. It yields the protein CSVETSGSLHEQYF.

The genes are TRBV4-1 and TRBJ2-7, with 12 positions matching TRBD2. This CDR3 is 16 amino acids long. V dropped 3 bases and J dropped 2; count of bases not matched to a gene: 5. The germline V gene has CDR1 MGHRA and CDR2 YSYEKL. The DNA of the CDR3 is TGCGCCAGCAGCCACTCGACTAGCGGGGGAACCTACGAGCAGTACTTC. It encodes CASSHSTSGGTYEQYF.

V gene TRBV6-2 or TRBV6-3 combines with J gene TRBJ2-5, with 13 positions matching TRBD2. CDR3 length: 17 amino acids. The V gene's germline CDR1 is MNHEY and CDR2 SVGEGT. The V gene end was trimmed by 5 bases and the J gene end by 3 bases; junction bases not matched to a gene: 9. CDR3 loop: CASSRGLAGVGEETQYF. In DNA, the CDR3 is TGTGCCAGCAGTCGCGGACTAGCGGGAGTTGGTGAAGAGACCCAGTACTTC.

The gene calls are TRBV12-3 or TRBV12-4 and TRBJ2-7; 7 bases are shared with TRBD2. CDR3 length: 13 residues. V shed 1 base, J shed 4 bases, and the junction held 1 base outside the gene matches. In DNA, the CDR3 is TGTGCCAGCAGTTTAGATAGCGGGTACGAGCAGTACGTC. Translated, it gives CASSLDSGYEQYV.

There are a few counts of this clonotype. This chain uses TRBV6-1 with TRBJ1-4; D may be TRBD1 (6 bases). The V gene lost 6 bases and the J gene lost 3 bases, with 8 bases spanning the gap. This CDR3 is 13 amino acids long. Looked up from germline, CDR1 is MNHNS and CDR2 is SASEGT. The CDR3, as DNA: TGTGCCAGCAGACGGACAGCTAATGAAAAACTGTTTTTT. Amino acid sequence: CASRRTANEKLFF.

CDR3: CASRKGGSYNEQFF. CDR3 DNA: TGTGCCAGCAGGAAAGGAGGTAGCTACAATGAGCAGTTCTTC. The chain recombines TRBV3-1 with TRBJ2-1; D is possibly TRBD2 (5 bases). V was pared by 6 bases and J by 3 bases, with 12 bases between. CDR1 and CDR2 from the germline V gene are LGHDT and YNNKEL (reference sequence). The CDR3 covers 14 residues.

This clonotype was recorded a few times. The V gene is TRBV7-2, the J gene TRBJ2-2; no reliable D call. Germline CDR1 reads SGHTA; CDR2 reads FQGNSA. Trimming cost V 5 bases and J 1 base, with 11 bases left between them. The CDR3 is 15 amino acids. This CDR3 is CASSPRAQNTGELFF. The CDR3 nucleotides read TGTGCCAGCAGCCCCCGTGCGCAGAACACCGGGGAGCTGTTTTTT.

The V and J genes are TRBV7-2 and TRBJ2-3; 7 bases map to TRBD1. This CDR3 has 15 residues. Per the germline V gene, CDR1 is SGHTA and CDR2 is FQGNSA. Trimming cost V 2 bases and J 3 bases; bases outside gene matches: 5. In nucleotides, the CDR3 is TGTGCCAGCAGCTTAAGGGCACAGGGGACAGATACGCAGTATTTT. Translating it yields CASSLRAQGTDTQYF.

The chain is built from TRBV12-3 or TRBV12-4 and TRBJ1-5; D may be TRBD1 (6 bases). The CDR3 runs 13 residues. With 3 bases removed from V and 9 bases from J, the gap between germline ends came to 12 bases. CDR3 sequence: CASSLTDSGPQHF. CDR3 coding DNA: TGTGCCAGCAGTTTGACGGACAGCGGGCCCCAGCATTTT.

The gene calls are TRBV19 and TRBJ2-1; 9 bases align to TRBD2. Germline CDR1 is LNHDA and CDR2 is SQIVND (reference sequence). CDR3 length: 13 residues. The CDR3 is CPYGGSGSGEQFF. CDR3 DNA: TGTCCTTACGGGGGTAGCGGGAGTGGTGAGCAGTTCTTC.

V is TRBV11-2 and J is TRBJ1-5; D not certain. The ends were cut back, 1 base at V and 5 bases at J, with 18 bases in the middle. The CDR3 contains 17 residues. The V gene's germline CDR1 is SGHAT and CDR2 FQNNGV. CDR3 DNA: TGTGCCAGCAGCTTAGGCGCAGGACCGTCGTTAGATCAGCCCCAGCATTTT. Encoded protein: CASSLGAGPSLDQPQHF.

This clonotype was detected ten times or more. The chain links TRBV19 to TRBJ2-1, with a weak D call TRBD1 (5 bases). This CDR3 region has 13 residues. Germline V gene data show CDR1 as LNHDA and CDR2 as SQIVND (reference sequence). V lost 0 bases to trimming and J lost 10 bases, with 10 bases between them. The CDR3, as DNA: TGTGCCAGTAGTATAGATCGTAAGGGGGAGCAGTTCTTC. It codes for CASSIDRKGEQFF.

The rearrangement links TRBV7-9 to TRBJ1-5, with D possibly being TRBD1 (6 bases). Trimming stripped 1 base from V and 7 bases from J, with 14 bases between. The CDR3 spans 15 residues. CDR1 and CDR2 from the germline V gene are SEHNR and FQNEAQ (reference sequence). CDR3 sequence: CASSLGLPGEQPQHF. The CDR3 DNA is TGTGCCAGCAGCTTAGGATTACCAGGGGAACAGCCCCAGCATTTT.

This clonotype has a handful of counts. The genes are TRBV12-3 or TRBV12-4 and TRBJ1-5; D perhaps matches TRBD1 (6 bases). V was pared by 0 bases and J by 1 base, with 13 bases between. The CDR3 extends over 17 amino acids. The chain's CDR3 is CASSLAARTVSNQPQHF. CDR3 nucleotides: TGTGCCAGCAGTTTAGCGGCTAGGACAGTCAGCAATCAGCCCCAGCATTTT.

This clonotype was counted ten times or more. The genes are TRBV5-1 and TRBJ2-1, with D hard to call. Per the germline V gene, CDR1 is SGHRS and CDR2 is YFSETQ. The CDR3 totals 16 residues. The V and J ends lost 1 base and 0 bases respectively, with 11 bases between them. The CDR3 reads CASSLLSPSSYNEQFF. The CDR3 nucleotides are TGCGCCAGCAGCTTGCTGAGTCCGAGCTCCTACAATGAGCAGTTCTTC.

The chain is built from TRBV4-1 and TRBJ2-3; TRBD1 agrees at 7 bases. Germline values: CDR1 MGHRA, CDR2 YSYEKL. With 0 bases clipped from V and 0 bases from J, the junction kept 6 bases outside the gene matches. This CDR3 region has 17 residues. The CDR3 DNA follows: TGCGCCAGCAGCCAAGATTCCGGGACAGCTAGCACAGATACGCAGTATTTT. It is translated as CASSQDSGTASTDTQYF.

This clonotype was counted many times. The chain recombines TRBV12-3 or TRBV12-4 with TRBJ2-2; 8 bases map to TRBD1. The V and J ends lost 9 bases and 1 base, in that order; junction bases with no gene match: 13. The CDR3 has 17 residues. CDR3 sequence reads: CASIGQGPYRNTGELFF. DNA for the CDR3: TGTGCCAGTATTGGACAGGGTCCATATCGGAACACCGGGGAGCTGTTTTTT.

This clonotype was detected many times. The gene calls are TRBV7-2 and TRBJ1-5; D is unclear. The V end was cut by 5 bases, the J end by 4 bases, with 9 bases between. Germline assignment: CDR1 SGHTA and CDR2 FQGNSA. CDR3 size: 13 residues. For the CDR3, the DNA is TGTGCCAGCAGCGTGAATTTAAATCAGCCCCAGCATTTT. Protein: CASSVNLNQPQHF.

This clonotype has more than one count but fewer than ten. J is TRBJ2-3 and V is TRBV7-9; 10 bases map to TRBD1. Germline V CDR1 and CDR2: SEHNR, FQNEAQ (reference sequence). This CDR3 has 16 residues. With V trimmed by 5 bases and J by 1 base, 6 bases remained unmatched. CDR3 region: CASSPRDRGGTDTQYF. The CDR3 DNA reads as TGTGCCAGCAGCCCCCGGGACAGGGGAGGCACAGATACGCAGTATTTT.

The chain links TRBV7-2 to TRBJ2-7; 7 bases align to TRBD1. Per the germline V gene, CDR1 is SGHTA and CDR2 is FQGNSA. V gave up 1 base and J gave up 4 bases; unmatched junction bases: 7. The CDR3 sequence is 15 residues long. The CDR3 here is CASSLVRQGIYEQYV. CDR3 sequence (DNA): TGTGCCAGCAGCTTAGTCCGACAGGGAATATACGAGCAGTACGTC.

The genes are TRBV25-1 and TRBJ2-2, with D perhaps matching TRBD1 (6 bases). Deletions cut 4 bases from V and 4 bases from J, with 19 bases between. The CDR3 totals 17 residues. CDR1 and CDR2 from the germline V gene are MGHDK and SYGVNS. CDR3 nucleotides: TGTGCCAGCAGTGCTATAGCAGGGGCGGGCGTCACCGGGGAGCTGTTTTTT. Protein sequence: CASSAIAGAGVTGELFF. Filled out from reference TRBV25-1 and TRBJ2-2, the complete variable domain reads EADIYQTPRYLVIGTGKKITLECSQTMGHDKMYWYQQDPGMELHLIHYSYGVNSTEKGDLSSESTVSRIRTEHFPLTLESARPSHTSQYLCASSAIAGAGVTGELFFGEGSRLTVL.

The sample holds a few counts of this clonotype. V usage is TRBV5-1 and J usage is TRBJ2-5; D is undetermined. The CDR3 spans 13 residues. Deletions cut 9 bases from V and 0 bases from J, with 12 bases between. Germline assignment: CDR1 SGHRS and CDR2 YFSETQ. The CDR3 spells CATSTEYQETQYF. DNA for the CDR3: TGCGCCACCTCAACGGAGTACCAAGAGACCCAGTACTTC.

This clonotype was detected a few times. The rearrangement links TRBV28 to TRBJ2-1, with no clear D. The CDR3 loop spans 11 amino acids. Germline assignment: CDR1 MDHEN and CDR2 SYDVKM. The ends were cut back, 10 bases at V and 4 bases at J, with 8 bases in the middle. CDR3 loop: CATTWYNEQFF. The CDR3 DNA reads as TGTGCCACCACCTGGTACAATGAGCAGTTCTTC.

This clonotype was recorded a few times. This chain joins TRBV28 and TRBJ2-1, with a weak D call TRBD2 (6 bases). Looked up from germline, CDR1 is MDHEN and CDR2 is SYDVKM. The CDR3 sequence is 15 residues long. Trimming shortened V by 3 bases and J by 8 bases, and 17 bases separated the two germline ends. CDR3 coding DNA: TGTGCCAGCAGTTTTTCGGGACTCTTGAAAGATGAGCAGTTCTTC. This sequence encodes CASSFSGLLKDEQFF.

The chain recombines TRBV14 with TRBJ2-5; 8 nucleotides align to TRBD2. Germline CDR1 and CDR2: SGHDN and FVKESK. The CDR3 extends over 16 amino acids. Trimming removed 5 bases from V and 4 bases from J; junction bases left unmatched: 12. CDR3 region: CASSKYSGMMRETQYF. CDR3 bases: TGTGCCAGCAGCAAATATAGCGGGATGATGAGAGAGACCCAGTACTTC.

There are a few counts of this clonotype. J is TRBJ1-5 and V is TRBV28; D gene unclear. Between the trimmed V and J ends, which lost 3 bases and 8 bases, there was a span of 11 bases. Germline V gives CDR1 MDHEN, CDR2 SYDVKM. The CDR3 runs to 13 residues. This chain's CDR3 is CASSFRPGEPQHF. The CDR3, as DNA: TGTGCCAGCAGTTTCAGACCCGGGGAGCCCCAGCATTTT.

The genes are TRBV7-9 and TRBJ2-7, with a possible D match to TRBD1 (5 bases). The CDR3 extends over 15 amino acids. Trimming took off 1 base at V and 4 bases at J, with 14 bases between the two ends. Germline assignment: CDR1 SEHNR and CDR2 FQNEAQ (reference sequence). CDR3 amino acids: CASSLGLGHAYEQYV. The CDR3 DNA reads as TGTGCCAGCAGCTTAGGATTGGGGCACGCTTACGAGCAGTACGTC.